A single sample is the source of the 23 T cell receptor beta chains below, sequenced in a study of metastatic and nonmetastatic thyroid tumors (TCRdb year 2020). Before undergoing thyroid surgery, none of the patients had been given any kind of treatment. The library was produced with PCR. The sequencer listed for this sample is Illumina HiSeq 4000. TCRdb reworked the public reads: Q25 trimming with fastp, MiXCR clone assembly, productive beta chains retained. In this sample the table shows about 33,000 clones, about 10% of which occur a single time. In total, the top ten clones hold 16% of the sample. The sequenced sample consisted of blood. Receptors originate from a female donor with papillary thyroid cancer or a benign thyroid nodule (not recorded which). Some clones in this sample may be carry-over from other donors' samples.

This clone has at least ten counts. The J gene is TRBJ2-1, the V gene TRBV6-4, with a tentative D call TRBD2 (6 bases). Trimming took off 6 bases at V and 0 bases at J, with 12 bases between the two ends. The CDR3 is 15 residues long. Per the germline V gene, CDR1 is MRHNA and CDR2 is SNTAGT. DNA of the CDR3: TGTGCCAGCAGCGCCGGGACTGGCTCCTACAATGAGCAGTTCTTC. Translation gives CASSAGTGSYNEQFF.

The genes are TRBV5-1 and TRBJ1-2, with 9 bases fitting TRBD1. Trimming at V came to 1 base and at J to 6 bases, leaving 4 bases not matched to a gene. From germline, CDR1 is SGHRS and CDR2 YFSETQ. The CDR3 runs to 14 residues. CDR3 sequence reads: CASSLTGGVDGYTF. The CDR3 coding sequence is TGCGCCAGCAGCTTGACAGGGGGCGTGGATGGCTACACCTTC.

This clone was counted many times. The chain is built from TRBV5-1 and TRBJ1-1, with unresolved D. The V end was cut by 0 bases, the J end by 5 bases, with 8 bases between. Germline-derived CDR1 and CDR2 are SGHRS and YFSETQ. The CDR3 has 13 amino acids. The CDR3 region is CASSLEGPTEAFF. The CDR3, as DNA: TGCGCCAGCAGCTTGGAAGGGCCGACTGAAGCTTTCTTT.

This clone was seen repeatedly, ten times or more. The chain uses TRBV10-3 and TRBJ1-5, with D maybe TRBD1 (5 bases). Germline values: CDR1 ENHRY, CDR2 SYGVKD. The CDR3 is 16 amino acids. Trimming left V 4 bases short and J 5 bases short, with 18 bases between. The CDR3 region is CAISADTGPADQPQHF. CDR3 nucleotides: TGTGCCATCAGTGCGGACACAGGTCCAGCGGATCAGCCCCAGCATTTT.

This clone appeared many times. CDR3 nucleotide sequence: TGCAGTGCTAGATCCCCGGACAGGGCAGACGATGAGCAGTTCTTC. Its translation: CSARSPDRADDEQFF. V and J are TRBV20-1 and TRBJ2-1; 8 nucleotides line up with TRBD1. The germline CDR1 and CDR2 sequences are DFQATT and SNEGSKA (reference sequence). The CDR3 has 15 residues. With 2 bases clipped from V and 8 bases from J, the junction kept 11 bases outside the gene matches.

The sample holds many counts of this clone. The chain combines TRBV6-1 with TRBJ2-1; D ambiguous. This CDR3 has 12 amino acids. The V end was cut by 6 bases, the J end by 6 bases, with 9 bases between. The germline gives CDR1 MNHNS, CDR2 SASEGT. CDR3 protein: CASSDWGNEQFF. For the CDR3, the DNA is TGTGCCAGCAGCGACTGGGGCAATGAGCAGTTCTTC.

As concerns this clone: One end of the junction varies from germline; a read error may be responsible. The chain uses TRBV15 and TRBJ1-2, with a tentative D call TRBD1 (5 bases). The V gene's germline CDR1 is LNHNV and CDR2 YYDKDF (reference sequence). This CDR3 has 17 residues. CDR3 loop: CATTERGYLGANYVYTF. CDR3 DNA sequence: TGTGCCACCACCGAGAGGGGCTACCTAGGAGCTAACTATGTCTACACCTTC.

This clone was found many times. The gene calls are TRBV29-1 and TRBJ2-3, with 10 bases that match TRBD2. CDR3 size: 13 residues. The germline V gene encodes CDR1 SQVTM and CDR2 ANQGSEA. V gave up 7 bases and J gave up 6 bases; unmatched junction bases: 7. In DNA form, the CDR3 reads TGCAGCGCTCATAGCGGGAGGCGGGATACGCAGTATTTT. As protein: CSAHSGRRDTQYF.

This clone was found many times. This chain joins TRBV20-1 and TRBJ1-1; maybe TRBD1 (5 bases). The germline V gene has CDR1 DFQATT and CDR2 SNEGSKA (reference sequence). The CDR3 loop spans 13 amino acids. V shed 5 bases and J shed 1 base, with 11 bases lying between them. The CDR3 here is CSAWAGPNTEAFF. The CDR3 coding sequence is TGCAGTGCTTGGGCAGGGCCGAACACTGAAGCTTTCTTT.

This clone was picked up many times. The gene calls are TRBV7-2 and TRBJ2-1; D unresolved. The CDR3 covers 12 residues. Deletions cut 4 bases from V and 4 bases from J, with 5 bases between. Germline lookup yields CDR1 SGHTA and CDR2 FQGNSA. Here the CDR3 reads CASSSAYNEQFF. As DNA, the CDR3 is TGTGCCAGCAGCTCCGCTTACAATGAGCAGTTCTTC. The entire variable domain, with the rest obtained from reference TRBV7-2 and TRBJ2-1, is as follows: GAGVSQSPSNKVTEKGKDVELRCDPISGHTALYWYRQSLGQGLEFLIYFQGNSAPDKSGLPSDRFSAERTGGSVSTLTIQRTQQEDSAVYLCASSSAYNEQFFGPGTRLTVL.

This clone was seen ten or more times. The gene calls are TRBV6-4 and TRBJ2-1, with TRBD1 as a possible D gene (5 bases). This CDR3 contains 13 residues. The germline V gene has CDR1 MRHNA and CDR2 SNTAGT. Trimming took 0 bases from V and 5 from J, leaving 5 bases between them. The CDR3 coding sequence is TGTGCCAGCAGTGACTCGGACAACAATGAGCAGTTCTTC. Its protein product is CASSDSDNNEQFF.

This clone occurred many times. CDR3 nucleotides: TGTGCCAGGGGGGGGGAGCTGTTTTTT. Amino acids: CARGGELFF. The chain recombines TRBV19 with TRBJ2-2, with D uncertain. Germline V gene lookup returns CDR1 LNHDA and CDR2 SQIVND (reference sequence). This CDR3 is built from 9 residues. The ends were cut back, 9 bases at V and 8 bases at J, with 4 bases in the middle.

This clone was seen a handful of times. The chain joins TRBV6-1 to TRBJ1-2, with TRBD1 matching over 7 bases. Trimming took 8 bases from V and 7 from J; bases not matched to a gene: 19. The CDR3 loop spans 16 amino acids. Germline V lookup: CDR1 MNHNS, CDR2 SASEGT. The CDR3 reads CASLRPSDRVLGGYTF. CDR3 DNA sequence: TGTGCCAGCCTCCGCCCCTCCGACAGGGTTTTAGGTGGCTACACCTTC.

This clone was counted at least ten times. The J gene is TRBJ1-6, the V gene TRBV6-1, with D uncertain. The CDR3 totals 15 residues. Looked up from germline, CDR1 is MNHNS and CDR2 is SASEGT. V dropped 6 bases and J dropped 0 bases, with 9 bases sitting between them. The CDR3 coding sequence is TGTGCCAGCAGCATCCAAAGCTCCTATAATTCACCCCTCCACTTT. Residues: CASSIQSSYNSPLHF.

This clone was observed many times. The chain is built from TRBV10-3 and TRBJ2-7, with TRBD2 identical over 14 bases. V shed 8 bases and J 3 bases; nucleotides not matched to a gene: 15. The germline gives CDR1 ENHRY, CDR2 SYGVKD. CDR3 size: 18 residues. This CDR3 reads CAIGSGETSGRAHYEQYF. Here the CDR3 DNA reads TGTGCCATCGGGTCAGGTGAGACTAGCGGGAGGGCCCACTACGAGCAGTACTTC.

In this sample, this clone turned up many times. The genes are TRBV29-1 and TRBJ1-2, with D perhaps TRBD1 (6 bases). V lost 0 bases and J 3 bases, leaving 14 bases between the germline ends. Looked up from germline, CDR1 is SQVTM and CDR2 is ANQGSEA. The length of the CDR3 is 15 residues. CDR3 sequence: CSVEDRNRADYGYTF. CDR3 nucleotide sequence: TGCAGCGTTGAAGATCGAAACAGGGCCGACTATGGCTACACCTTC.

In its sample, this clone was seen many times. The gene calls are TRBV27 and TRBJ2-1, with D unresolved. Germline CDR1 is MNHEY and CDR2 is SMNVEV (reference sequence). The CDR3 extends over 13 amino acids. Trimming left V 7 bases short and J 5 bases short, with 12 bases between. The CDR3 loop is CASTGVVDNEQFF. The CDR3 DNA follows: TGTGCCAGCACTGGGGTCGTAGACAATGAGCAGTTCTTC.

This clone was seen repeatedly, ten times or more. The chain joins TRBV2 to TRBJ2-5, with D uncertain. V shed 2 bases and J shed 9 bases, with 7 bases lying between them. This CDR3 has 11 residues. CDR1 and CDR2 (germline): SNHLY, FYNNEI. CDR3: CASSEYQAQYF. In nucleotides, the CDR3 is TGTGCCAGCAGTGAATACCAGGCCCAGTACTTC.

By proportion, this clone is medium-sized. This chain joins TRBV27 and TRBJ2-7, with a tentative D call TRBD2 (7 bases). This CDR3 contains 16 residues. Trimming removed 5 bases from V and 0 bases from J, with 17 bases in between. CDR1 and CDR2 (germline): MNHEY, SMNVEV (reference sequence). The CDR3 region has the DNA TGTGCCAGCAGTAAGGGGGAGGGCCTTGGCTCCTACGAGCAGTACTTC. Translated: CASSKGEGLGSYEQYF.

At least ten counts were recorded for this clone. The rearrangement joins TRBV13 to TRBJ1-4; a possible D gene is TRBD1 (5 bases). This CDR3 has 14 residues. V lost 3 bases and J 8 bases, leaving 13 bases between the germline ends. The germline V gene encodes CDR1 PRHDT and CDR2 FYEKMQ (reference sequence). The CDR3 is CASSFAREEEKLFF. In nucleotides, the CDR3 is TGTGCCAGCAGCTTCGCCAGGGAGGAAGAAAAACTGTTTTTT.

This clone was observed many times. This rearrangement joins TRBV28 to TRBJ2-1, with a weak D call TRBD2 (6 bases). CDR3 length: 12 residues. V was shortened by 5 bases and J by 9 bases, with 11 bases between the two germline ends. In germline, CDR1 is MDHEN, CDR2 SYDVKM. CDR3 nucleotides: TGTGCCAGCAGTGGAGGGTTGGGTGAGCAGTTCTTC. Encoded protein: CASSGGLGEQFF.

The chain has TRBV19 and TRBJ2-2; 10 bases line up with TRBD2. The V and J ends lost 9 bases and 7 bases, in that order; junction bases with no gene match: 11. CDR1 and CDR2 (germline): LNHDA, SQIVND (reference sequence). This CDR3 has 15 amino acids. The CDR3 loop is CASLRLAGPYGELFF. CDR3 in DNA: TGTGCCAGCCTGCGACTAGCGGGTCCGTACGGGGAGCTGTTTTTT.

Concerning this clone: Other DNA sequences within the sample encode an identical CDR3. This chain uses TRBV4-1 with TRBJ1-5; perhaps TRBD1 as D (5 bases). The CDR3 loop spans 15 amino acids. CDR1 MGHRA and CDR2 YSYEKL come from the germline V gene. V dropped 1 base and J dropped 1 base, with 8 bases sitting between them. The CDR3 protein is CASSQGSGSNQPQHF. In DNA form, the CDR3 reads TGCGCCAGCAGCCAAGGTTCAGGGAGCAATCAGCCCCAGCATTTT.